The 10 T cell receptor beta chains reported below all come from one sample, sequenced in a study of blood T cell repertoires in COVID-19. Repertoires were generated with immunoSEQ multiplex PCR, while TCRdb's copy carries only in-frame clones and drops some. The sample includes about 62,000 clones, about 83% seen only once; the top ten take roughly 6%. The sequencing sample was made of peripheral blood. Every receptor here comes from a human donor in a cohort sampled during active COVID-19.

The chain links TRBV25-1 to TRBJ1-1; 9 bases fit TRBD1. V lost 3 bases, J lost 3 bases, and 8 bases stayed unmatched. This CDR3 spans 16 amino acids. Per germline, CDR1 MGHDK and CDR2 SYGVNS. The CDR3 reads CASSDMGQGSDTEAFF. Written as DNA, the CDR3 is TGTGCCAGCAGTGACATGGGACAGGGATCGGACACTGAAGCTTTCTTT. Complete variable domain (other parts from reference TRBV25-1 and TRBJ1-1): EADIYQTPRYLVIGTGKKITLECSQTMGHDKMYWYQQDPGMELHLIHYSYGVNSTEKGDLSSESTVSRIRTEHFPLTLESARPSHTSQYLCASSDMGQGSDTEAFFGQGTRLTVV.

The rearrangement uses TRBV5-8 and TRBJ2-3; tentative D call: TRBD2 (6 bases). The CDR3 totals 15 residues. Germline lookup yields CDR1 SGHTS and CDR2 YDEGEE. Trimming took 1 base from V and 0 from J, leaving 9 bases between them. The DNA of the CDR3 is TGTGCCAGCAGCTTGTTGGGGACTAGCACAGATACGCAGTATTTT. This gives the protein CASSLLGTSTDTQYF.

The chain employs TRBV6-2 or TRBV6-3 and TRBJ2-3, with D perhaps TRBD1 (6 bases). The CDR3 is made up of 14 amino acids. Looked up from germline, CDR1 is MNHEY and CDR2 is SVGEGT. With 5 bases removed from V and 2 bases from J, the gap between germline ends came to 11 bases. CDR3 sequence: CASSKDRNTDTQYF. DNA for the CDR3: TGTGCCAGCAGTAAGGACAGAAACACAGATACGCAGTATTTT.

The rearrangement uses TRBV5-6 and TRBJ2-3; TRBD1 might be the D (6 bases). This CDR3 contains 16 residues. With 4 bases removed from V and 7 bases from J, the gap between germline ends came to 22 bases. CDR1 and CDR2 from the germline V gene are SGHDT and YYEEEE. The CDR3 coding sequence is TGTGCCAGCAGCCCTCGACAGGCCCTATCTTCTAATACGCAGTATTTT. Amino acids: CASSPRQALSSNTQYF. The complete variable domain, with remaining parts taken from reference TRBV5-6 and TRBJ2-3, reads DAGVTQSPTHLIKTRGQQVTLRCSPKSGHDTVSWYQQALGQGPQFIFQYYEEEERQRGNFPDRFSGHQFPNYSSELNVNALLLGDSALYLCASSPRQALSSNTQYFGPGTRLTVL.

The V gene is TRBV19, the J gene TRBJ1-5, with 9 bases identical to TRBD1. V lost 5 bases to trimming and J lost 1 base; unmatched junction nucleotides: 6. Germline CDR1 LNHDA, CDR2 SQIVND (reference sequence). This CDR3 spans 16 amino acids. For the CDR3, the DNA is TGTGCCAGTAGTTCGGCAGACAGGGGGAGCAATCAGCCCCAGCATTTT. Translated, it gives CASSSADRGSNQPQHF.

This chain connects TRBV20-1 to TRBJ2-3; the match to TRBD2 covers 9 bases. The length of the CDR3 is 17 residues. With V trimmed by 3 bases and J by 5 bases, 15 bases remained unmatched. CDR1 and CDR2 from the germline V gene are DFQATT and SNEGSKA (reference sequence). CDR3 bases: TGCAGTGCTAGTCTCGCGGGGGGGCCCGGTCCGAGAGATACGCAGTATTTT. Protein product: CSASLAGGPGPRDTQYF.

The chain recombines TRBV24-1 with TRBJ2-7; 7 bases line up with TRBD2. Germline CDR1 and CDR2: KGHDR and SFDVKD. The CDR3 sequence is 16 residues long. Trimming cost V 1 base and J 4 bases; bases outside gene matches: 9. CDR3 loop: CATSDFNDGGRYEQYF. In DNA form, the CDR3 reads TGTGCCACCAGTGATTTTAATGACGGGGGGAGATACGAGCAGTACTTC.

Regarding this clone: Other DNA sequences from this sample encode an identical CDR3 as well. This rearrangement joins TRBV12-3 or TRBV12-4 to TRBJ1-2; no definite D call. Trimming took 3 bases from V and 8 from J, leaving 10 bases between them. CDR3 size: 12 residues. The CDR3 loop reads CASSLRDHGYTF. The DNA for the CDR3 is TGTGCCAGCAGTTTGAGGGATCACGGCTACACCTTC.

The chain employs TRBV4-2 and TRBJ2-1; the match to TRBD1 covers 9 bases. The CDR3 is 16 residues long. The junction had 9 bases not matched to a gene; V was cut back by 4 bases and J by 5 bases. CDR1 and CDR2 from the germline V gene are LGHNA and YNFKEQ. Here the CDR3 DNA reads TGTGCCAGCAGCCCGCGCCGGGACAGGGCGGACAATGAGCAGTTCTTC. It encodes CASSPRRDRADNEQFF.

The rearrangement links TRBV27 to TRBJ1-5; D might be TRBD1 (6 bases). In germline, CDR1 is MNHEY, CDR2 SMNVEV (reference sequence). The CDR3 is 16 amino acids. V lost 6 bases and J lost 5, with 20 bases in between. In nucleotides, the CDR3 is TGTGCCAGCAGCCTCTTATCGACAGGAGACGATCAGCCCCAGCATTTT. It specifies CASSLLSTGDDQPQHF.